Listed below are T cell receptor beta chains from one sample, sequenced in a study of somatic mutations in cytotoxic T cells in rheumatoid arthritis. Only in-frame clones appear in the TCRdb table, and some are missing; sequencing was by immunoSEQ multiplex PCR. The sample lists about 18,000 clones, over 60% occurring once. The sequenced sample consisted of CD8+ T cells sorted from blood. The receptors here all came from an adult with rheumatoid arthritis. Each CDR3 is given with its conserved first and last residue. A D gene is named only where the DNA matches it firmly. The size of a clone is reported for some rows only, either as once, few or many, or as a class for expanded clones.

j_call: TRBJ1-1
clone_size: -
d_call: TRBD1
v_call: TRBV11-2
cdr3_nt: TGTGCCAGCAGCTTGGACAGGGGGGAAGTTACTGAAGCTTTCTTT
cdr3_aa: CASSLDRGEVTEAFF

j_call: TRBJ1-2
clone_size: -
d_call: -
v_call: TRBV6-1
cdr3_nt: TGTGCCAGCAGAACAGGGAGGGGGATGAGCTATGGCTACACCTTC
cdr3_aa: CASRTGRGMSYGYTF

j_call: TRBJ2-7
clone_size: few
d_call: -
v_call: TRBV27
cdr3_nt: TGTGCCAGCAGTCCAACAGGGCCGTCCTACGAGCAGTACTTC
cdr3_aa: CASSPTGPSYEQYF

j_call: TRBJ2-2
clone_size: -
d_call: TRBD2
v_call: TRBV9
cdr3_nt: TGTGCCAGCAGCGTAGGGTTAGCGGGGGGTCTCACCGGGGAGCTGTTTTTT
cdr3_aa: CASSVGLAGGLTGELFF

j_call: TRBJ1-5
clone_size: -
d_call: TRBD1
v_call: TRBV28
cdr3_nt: TGTGCCAGCAGTACCGGGACAGTTCAGCCCCAGCATTTT
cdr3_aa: CASSTGTVQPQHF

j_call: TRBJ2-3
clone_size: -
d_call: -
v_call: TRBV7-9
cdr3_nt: TGTGCCAGCAGGCTCCGGCTACTAGCACAACGCACAGATACGCAGTATTTT
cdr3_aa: CASRLRLLAQRTDTQYF

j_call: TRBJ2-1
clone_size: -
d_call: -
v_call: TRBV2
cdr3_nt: TGTGCCAACCGACAGACTAGGGAGCAGTTCTTC
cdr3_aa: CANRQTREQFF

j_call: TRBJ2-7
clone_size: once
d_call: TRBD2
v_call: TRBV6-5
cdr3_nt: TGTGCCAGCAGTTACGGTCCAGGCGGGAGCTCCTACGAGCAGTACTTC
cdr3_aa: CASSYGPGGSSYEQYF

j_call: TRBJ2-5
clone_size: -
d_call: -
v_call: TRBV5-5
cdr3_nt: TGTGCCAGCAGCTTGGGGCAGCAACCGACCCAGTACTTC
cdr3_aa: CASSLGQQPTQYF

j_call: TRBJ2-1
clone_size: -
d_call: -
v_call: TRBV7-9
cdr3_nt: TGTGCCAGCAGCAACAGGGATTACAATGAGCAGTTCTTC
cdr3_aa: CASSNRDYNEQFF

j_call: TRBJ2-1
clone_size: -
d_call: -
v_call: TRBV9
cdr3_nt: TGTGCCAGCAGCCCCCACAATGAGCAGTTCTTC
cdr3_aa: CASSPHNEQFF

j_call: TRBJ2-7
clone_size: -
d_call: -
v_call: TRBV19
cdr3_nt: TGTGCCAGTCGATTCGGCTACGAGCAGTACTTC
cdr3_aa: CASRFGYEQYF

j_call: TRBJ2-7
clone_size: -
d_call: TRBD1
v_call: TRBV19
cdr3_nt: TGTGCCAGTAGTGCTGCCGGGACAGGGGGGAACGAGCAGTACTTC
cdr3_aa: CASSAAGTGGNEQYF

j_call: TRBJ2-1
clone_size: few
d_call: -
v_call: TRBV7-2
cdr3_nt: TGTGCCAGCAGCCCCCCCACTGACTCCTACAATGAGCAGTTCTTC
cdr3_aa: CASSPPTDSYNEQFF

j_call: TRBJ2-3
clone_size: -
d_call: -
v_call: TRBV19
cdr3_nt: TGTGCCAGTAGTATTCCCTACACAGATACGCAGTATTTT
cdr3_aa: CASSIPYTDTQYF

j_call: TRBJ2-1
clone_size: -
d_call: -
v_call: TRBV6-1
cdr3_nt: TGTGCCAGCACCATCATAGAGGCGTACTACAATGAGCAGTTCTTC
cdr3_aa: CASTIIEAYYNEQFF

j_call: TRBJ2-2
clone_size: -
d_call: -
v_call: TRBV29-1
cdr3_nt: TGCAGCGTTGAGGAAGGGGAGCTGTTTTTT
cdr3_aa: CSVEEGELFF

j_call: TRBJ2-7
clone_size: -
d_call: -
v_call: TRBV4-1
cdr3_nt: TGCGCCAGCAGCCCCGGACTTTACGAGCAGTACTTC
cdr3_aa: CASSPGLYEQYF

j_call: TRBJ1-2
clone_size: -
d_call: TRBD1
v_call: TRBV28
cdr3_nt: TGTGCCAGCAGAGCGGGGGACAGTTTGAAGGGCTACACCTTC
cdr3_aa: CASRAGDSLKGYTF

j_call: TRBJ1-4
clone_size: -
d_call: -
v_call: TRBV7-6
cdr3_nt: TGTGCCAGCAGCCCCGGGGTAATGAATTTT
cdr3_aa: CASSPGVMNF

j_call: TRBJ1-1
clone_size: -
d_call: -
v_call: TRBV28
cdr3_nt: TGTGCCAGCAGCACGACAGGCTTTGAAGCTTTCTTT
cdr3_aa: CASSTTGFEAFF

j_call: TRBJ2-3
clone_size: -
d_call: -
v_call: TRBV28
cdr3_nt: TGTGCCAGCAGCCTTATCCTAGTTTCTAGCACAGATACGCAGTATTTT
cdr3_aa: CASSLILVSSTDTQYF

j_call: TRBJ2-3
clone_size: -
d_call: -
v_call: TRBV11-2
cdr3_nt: TGTGCCAGCAGCTTGGGGGGAGATACGCAGTATTTT
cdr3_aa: CASSLGGDTQYF

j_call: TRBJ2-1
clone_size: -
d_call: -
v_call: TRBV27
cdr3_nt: TGTGCCAGCAAGGGGCCCTATTACAATGAGCAGTTCTTC
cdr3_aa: CASKGPYYNEQFF

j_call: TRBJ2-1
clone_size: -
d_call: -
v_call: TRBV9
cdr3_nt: TGTGCCAGCAGCGTAGGTACCGGGACGCCTAGACAGTTCTTC
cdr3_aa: CASSVGTGTPRQFF

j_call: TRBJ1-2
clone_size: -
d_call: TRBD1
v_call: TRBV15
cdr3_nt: TGTGCCACCAGCAGAGAGGGGGGACAGGGAGATGGCTACACCTTC
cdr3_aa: CATSREGGQGDGYTF

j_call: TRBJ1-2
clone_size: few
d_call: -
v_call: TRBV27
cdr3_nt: TGTGCCAGCAGCCCCAGTCCTGGGGGTTACTATGGCTACACCTTC
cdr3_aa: CASSPSPGGYYGYTF

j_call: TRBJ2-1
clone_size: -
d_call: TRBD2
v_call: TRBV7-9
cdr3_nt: TGTGCCAGCAGAATGACTAGCGGGGGCTCCTACAATGAGCAGTTCTTC
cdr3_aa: CASRMTSGGSYNEQFF

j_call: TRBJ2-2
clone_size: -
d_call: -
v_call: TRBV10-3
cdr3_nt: TGTGCCATCAGTGTGGACCGAGCCGGGGAGCTGTTTTTT
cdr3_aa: CAISVDRAGELFF

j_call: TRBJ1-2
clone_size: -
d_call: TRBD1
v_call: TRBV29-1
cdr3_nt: TGCAGCGTTCCCGGGACAGGGCCTTATGGCTACACCTTC
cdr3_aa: CSVPGTGPYGYTF

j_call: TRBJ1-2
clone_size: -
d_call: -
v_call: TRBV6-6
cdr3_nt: TGTGCCAGCAGTTACTCGACTCGGAACTATGGCTACACCTTC
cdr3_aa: CASSYSTRNYGYTF

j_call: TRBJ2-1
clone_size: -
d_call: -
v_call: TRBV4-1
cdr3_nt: TGCGCCAGCAGTTCTGAGGCGGCTTATGAGCAGTTCTTC
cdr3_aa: CASSSEAAYEQFF

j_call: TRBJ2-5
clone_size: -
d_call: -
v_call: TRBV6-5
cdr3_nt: TGTGCCAGCAGTTCAGGCAGGGAAGAGACCCAGTACTTC
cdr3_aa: CASSSGREETQYF

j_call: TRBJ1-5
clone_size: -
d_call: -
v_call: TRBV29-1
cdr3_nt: TGCAGCGGGGGGGGAGTGACCCTCACCCAGCCCCAGCATTTT
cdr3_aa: CSGGGVTLTQPQHF

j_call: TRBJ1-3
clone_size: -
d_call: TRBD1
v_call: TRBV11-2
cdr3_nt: TGTGCCAGCAGCACAGTACGACAGGGTACGGGAAACACCATATATTTT
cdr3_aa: CASSTVRQGTGNTIYF

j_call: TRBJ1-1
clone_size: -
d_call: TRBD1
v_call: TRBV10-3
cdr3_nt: TGTGCCATCAGTGAGTCGAAGAGACAGGGAGGGACTGAAGCTTTCTTT
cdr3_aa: CAISESKRQGGTEAFF

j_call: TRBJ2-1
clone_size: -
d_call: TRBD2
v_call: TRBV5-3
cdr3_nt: TGTGCCGGGAGCGGGAGGGCCAGTGAGCAGTTCTTC
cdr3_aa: CAGSGRASEQFF

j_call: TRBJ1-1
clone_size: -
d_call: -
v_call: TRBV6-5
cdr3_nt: TGTGCCAGCAGTTATGGTAGTTACACTGAAGCTTTCTTT
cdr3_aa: CASSYGSYTEAFF

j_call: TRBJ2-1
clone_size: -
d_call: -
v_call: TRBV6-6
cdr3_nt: TGTGCCAGCAGTTTGCACAATGAGCAGTTCTTC
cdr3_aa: CASSLHNEQFF

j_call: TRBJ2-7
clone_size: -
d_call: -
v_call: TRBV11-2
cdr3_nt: TGTGCCAGCAGCCCCAAACTACCCGGGAGTGCCTACGAGCAGTACTTC
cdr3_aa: CASSPKLPGSAYEQYF

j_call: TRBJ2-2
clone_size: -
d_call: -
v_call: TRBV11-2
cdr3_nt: TGTGCCAGCAGCTTGGCAGGGGACACCGGGGAGCTGTTTTTT
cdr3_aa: CASSLAGDTGELFF

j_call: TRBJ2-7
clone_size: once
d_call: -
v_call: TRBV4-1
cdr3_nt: TGCGCCAGCAGCGGCCTTCCCTGGGAGGACGGGTTCTCCTACGAGCAGTACTTC
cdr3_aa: CASSGLPWEDGFSYEQYF

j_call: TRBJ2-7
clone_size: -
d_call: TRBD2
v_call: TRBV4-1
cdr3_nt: TGCGCCAGCAGCAGCGGGGTAGGTTACGAGCAGTACTTC
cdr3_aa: CASSSGVGYEQYF

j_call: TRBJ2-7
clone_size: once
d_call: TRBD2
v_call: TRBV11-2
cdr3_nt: TGTGCCAGCAGCTTGAGACTAGCGGGATCCTACGAGCAGTACTTC
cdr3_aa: CASSLRLAGSYEQYF

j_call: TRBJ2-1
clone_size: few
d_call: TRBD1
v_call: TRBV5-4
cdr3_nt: TGTGCCAGCTTCGGGACAGGCCACAATGAGCAGTTCTTC
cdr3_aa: CASFGTGHNEQFF

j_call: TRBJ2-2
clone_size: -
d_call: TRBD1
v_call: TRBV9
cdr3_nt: TGTGCCAGCAGCGTAGGTCCTCGGAGGACAGGGGGCACCGGGGAGCTGTTTTTT
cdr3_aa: CASSVGPRRTGGTGELFF

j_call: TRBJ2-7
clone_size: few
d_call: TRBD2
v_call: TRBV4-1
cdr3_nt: TGCGCCAGCAGCCAAGAGTCCGGCGGGGGCTACGAGCAGTACTTC
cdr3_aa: CASSQESGGGYEQYF

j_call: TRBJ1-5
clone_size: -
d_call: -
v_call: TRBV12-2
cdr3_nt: TGTGCAAGTCGCAGACCACAATCCCGGGACTCAACTTCAAATCAGCCCCAGCATTTT
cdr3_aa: CASRRPQSRDSTSNQPQHF

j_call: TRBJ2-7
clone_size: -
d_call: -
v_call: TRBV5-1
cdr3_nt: TGCGCCAGCGGGCCGGACTCCTACGAGCAGTACTTC
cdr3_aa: CASGPDSYEQYF

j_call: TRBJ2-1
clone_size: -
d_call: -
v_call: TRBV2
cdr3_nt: TGTGCCAGCAGTGACTGGGGAAATGAGCAGTTCTTC
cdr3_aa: CASSDWGNEQFF

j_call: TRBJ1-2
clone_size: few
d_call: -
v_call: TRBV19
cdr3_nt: TGTGCCAGTAGTCTCAACTATGGCTACACCTTC
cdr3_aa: CASSLNYGYTF

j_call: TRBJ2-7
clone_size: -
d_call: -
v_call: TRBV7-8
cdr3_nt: TGTGCCAGCAGCTTAGAGGGGGGTCCTACCTACGAGCAGTACTTC
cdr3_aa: CASSLEGGPTYEQYF

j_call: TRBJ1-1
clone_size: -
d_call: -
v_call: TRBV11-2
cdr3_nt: TGTGCCAGCAGCCCTCAGCGGGGGAGTGGGGGCACTGAAGCTTTCTTT
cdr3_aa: CASSPQRGSGGTEAFF

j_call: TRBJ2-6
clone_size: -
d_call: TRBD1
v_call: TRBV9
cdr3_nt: TGTGCCAGCAGCGCCCGGGACAGGGGCGCTGGGGCCAACGTCCTGACTTTC
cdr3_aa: CASSARDRGAGANVLTF